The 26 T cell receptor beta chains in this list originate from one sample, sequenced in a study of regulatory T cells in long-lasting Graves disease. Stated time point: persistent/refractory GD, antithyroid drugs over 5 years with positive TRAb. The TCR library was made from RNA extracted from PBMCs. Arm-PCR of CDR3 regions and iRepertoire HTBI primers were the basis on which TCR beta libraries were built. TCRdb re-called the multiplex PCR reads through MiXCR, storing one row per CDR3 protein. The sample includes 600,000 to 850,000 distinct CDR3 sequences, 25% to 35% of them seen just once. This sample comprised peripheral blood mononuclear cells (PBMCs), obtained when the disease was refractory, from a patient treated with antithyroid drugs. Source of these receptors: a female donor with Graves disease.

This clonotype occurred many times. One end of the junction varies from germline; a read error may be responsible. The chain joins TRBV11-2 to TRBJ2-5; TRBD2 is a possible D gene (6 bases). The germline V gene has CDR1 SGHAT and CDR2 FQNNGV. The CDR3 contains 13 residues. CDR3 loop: CASSLSSAAGPSF. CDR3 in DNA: TGTGCCAGCAGCTTATCCTCGGCAGCGGGCCCTTCCTTC.

This chain's CDR3 is CSATGTSGREETQYF. CDR3 bases: TGCAGTGCTACAGGGACTAGCGGGAGGGAAGAGACCCAGTACTTC. The chain uses TRBV20-1 and TRBJ2-5; 16 bases align to TRBD2. Trimming cost V 4 bases and J 3 bases; bases outside gene matches: 2. CDR3 size: 15 residues. In germline, CDR1 is DFQATT, CDR2 SNEGSKA (reference sequence).

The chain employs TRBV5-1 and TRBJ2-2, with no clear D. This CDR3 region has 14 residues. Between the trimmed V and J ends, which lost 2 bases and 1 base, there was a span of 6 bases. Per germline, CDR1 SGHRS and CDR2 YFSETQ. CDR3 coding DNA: TGCGCCAGCAGCTTCCTGGAGAACACCGGGGAGCTGTTTTTT. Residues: CASSFLENTGELFF.

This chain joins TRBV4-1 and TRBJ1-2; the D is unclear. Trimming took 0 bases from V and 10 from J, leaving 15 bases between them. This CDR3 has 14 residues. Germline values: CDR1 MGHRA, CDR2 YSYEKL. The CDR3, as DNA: TGCGCCAGCAGCCAAGAGGCGCACACTGGGATCTACACCTTC. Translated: CASSQEAHTGIYTF.

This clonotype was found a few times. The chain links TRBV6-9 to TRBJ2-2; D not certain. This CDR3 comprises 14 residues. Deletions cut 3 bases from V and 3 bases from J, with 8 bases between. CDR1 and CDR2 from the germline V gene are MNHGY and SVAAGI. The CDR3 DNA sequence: TGTGCCAGCAGTTACCACGGAGACACCGGGGAGCTGTTTTTT. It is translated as CASSYHGDTGELFF.

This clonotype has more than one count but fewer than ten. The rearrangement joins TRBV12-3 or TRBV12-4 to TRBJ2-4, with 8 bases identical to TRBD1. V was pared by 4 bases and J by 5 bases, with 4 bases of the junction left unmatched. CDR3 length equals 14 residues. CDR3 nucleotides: TGTGCCAGCAGTTCCGGACAGGGCCAAAACATTCAGTACTTC. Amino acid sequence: CASSSGQGQNIQYF.

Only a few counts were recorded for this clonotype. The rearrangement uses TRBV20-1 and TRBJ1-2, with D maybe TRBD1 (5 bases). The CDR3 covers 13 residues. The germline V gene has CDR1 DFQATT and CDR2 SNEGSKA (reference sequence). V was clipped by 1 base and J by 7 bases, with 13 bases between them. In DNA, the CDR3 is TGCAGTGCTAGAGGGGGGGGAGTAGGTGGCTACACCTTC. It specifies CSARGGGVGGYTF.

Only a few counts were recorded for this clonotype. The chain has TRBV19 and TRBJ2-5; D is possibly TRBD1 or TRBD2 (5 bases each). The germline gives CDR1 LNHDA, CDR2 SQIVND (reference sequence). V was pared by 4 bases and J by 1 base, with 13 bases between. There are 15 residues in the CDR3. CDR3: CASSKTEGIQETQYF. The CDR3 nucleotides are TGTGCCAGTAGTAAGACAGAGGGGATCCAAGAGACCCAGTACTTC.

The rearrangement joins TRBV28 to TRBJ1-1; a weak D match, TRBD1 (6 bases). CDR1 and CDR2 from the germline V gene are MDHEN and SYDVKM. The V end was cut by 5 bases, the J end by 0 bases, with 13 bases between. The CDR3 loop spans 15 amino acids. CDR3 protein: CASSGNREVNTEAFF. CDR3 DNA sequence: TGTGCCAGCAGTGGGAACAGGGAGGTGAACACTGAAGCTTTCTTT.

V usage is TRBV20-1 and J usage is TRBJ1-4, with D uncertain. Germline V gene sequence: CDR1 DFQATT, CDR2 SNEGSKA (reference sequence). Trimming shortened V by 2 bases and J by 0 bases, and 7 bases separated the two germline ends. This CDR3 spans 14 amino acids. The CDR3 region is CSARQEATNEKLFF. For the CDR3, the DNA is TGCAGTGCTAGACAGGAAGCAACTAATGAAAAACTGTTTTTT.

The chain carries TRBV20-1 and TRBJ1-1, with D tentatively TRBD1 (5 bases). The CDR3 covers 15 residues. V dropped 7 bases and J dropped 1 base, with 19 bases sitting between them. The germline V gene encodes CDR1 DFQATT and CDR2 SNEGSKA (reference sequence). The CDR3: CSVSGHLTSNTEAFF. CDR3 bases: TGCAGTGTGAGCGGACACTTGACCTCGAACACTGAAGCTTTCTTT.

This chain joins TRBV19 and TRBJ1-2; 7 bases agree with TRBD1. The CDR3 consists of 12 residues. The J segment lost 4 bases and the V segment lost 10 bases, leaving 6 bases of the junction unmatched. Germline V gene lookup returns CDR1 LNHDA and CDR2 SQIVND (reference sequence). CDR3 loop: CATEHRGYGYTF. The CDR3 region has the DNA TGTGCCACCGAACACAGGGGCTATGGCTACACCTTC.

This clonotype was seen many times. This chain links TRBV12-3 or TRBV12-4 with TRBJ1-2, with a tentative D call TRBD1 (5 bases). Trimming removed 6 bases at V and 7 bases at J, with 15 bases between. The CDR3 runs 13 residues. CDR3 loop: CASSRRVSSGYTF. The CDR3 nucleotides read TGTGCCAGCAGCCGCAGGGTTTCGAGTGGCTACACCTTC.

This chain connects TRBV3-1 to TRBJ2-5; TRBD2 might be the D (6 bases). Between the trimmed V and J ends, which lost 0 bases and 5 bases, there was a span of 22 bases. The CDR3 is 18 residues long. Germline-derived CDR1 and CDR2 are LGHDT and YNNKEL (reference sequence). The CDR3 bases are TGTGCCAGCAGCCAAGACCTCTCGGGGGTGGGGAGACGGGAGACCCAGTACTTC. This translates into CASSQDLSGVGRRETQYF.

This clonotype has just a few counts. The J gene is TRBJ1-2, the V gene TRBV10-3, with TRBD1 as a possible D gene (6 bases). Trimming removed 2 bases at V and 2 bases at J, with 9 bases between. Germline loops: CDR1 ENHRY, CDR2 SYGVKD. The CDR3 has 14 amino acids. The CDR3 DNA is TGTGCCATCAGTGAGGAGGGGGACAACTATGGCTACACCTTC. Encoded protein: CAISEEGDNYGYTF.

The CDR3, as DNA: TGCGCCAGCAGCTTGGTTGGGGGCGCGGCTGAAGCTTTCTTT. This encodes CASSLVGGAAEAFF. This chain uses TRBV5-1 with TRBJ1-1; D may be TRBD1 (6 bases). This CDR3 contains 14 residues. V was pared by 0 bases and J by 6 bases, with 12 bases between. Germline lookup yields CDR1 SGHRS and CDR2 YFSETQ.

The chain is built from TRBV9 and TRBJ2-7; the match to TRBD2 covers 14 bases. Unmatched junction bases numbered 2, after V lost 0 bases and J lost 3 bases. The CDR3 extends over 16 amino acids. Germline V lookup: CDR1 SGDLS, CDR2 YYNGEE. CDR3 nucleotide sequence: TGTGCCAGCAGCGTAGGACTAGCGGGAGGGATCTACGAGCAGTACTTC. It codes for CASSVGLAGGIYEQYF.

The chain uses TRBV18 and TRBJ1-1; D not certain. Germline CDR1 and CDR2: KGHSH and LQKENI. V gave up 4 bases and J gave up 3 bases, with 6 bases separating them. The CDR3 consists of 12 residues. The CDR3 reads CASSHLDTEAFF. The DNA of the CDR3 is TGTGCCAGCTCACACTTAGACACTGAAGCTTTCTTT. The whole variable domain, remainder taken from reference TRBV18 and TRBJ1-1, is NAGVMQNPRHLVRRRGQEARLRCSPMKGHSHVYWYRQLPEEGLKFMVYLQKENIIDESGMPKERFSAEFPKEGPSILRIQQVVRGDSAAYFCASSHLDTEAFFGQGTRLTVV.

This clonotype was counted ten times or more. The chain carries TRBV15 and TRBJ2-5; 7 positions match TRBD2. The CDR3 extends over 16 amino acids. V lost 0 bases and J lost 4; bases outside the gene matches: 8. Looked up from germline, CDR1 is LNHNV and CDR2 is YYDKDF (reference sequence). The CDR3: CATSRDRMGGRETQYF. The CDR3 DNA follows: TGTGCCACCAGCAGAGATCGAATGGGAGGGCGAGAGACCCAGTACTTC.

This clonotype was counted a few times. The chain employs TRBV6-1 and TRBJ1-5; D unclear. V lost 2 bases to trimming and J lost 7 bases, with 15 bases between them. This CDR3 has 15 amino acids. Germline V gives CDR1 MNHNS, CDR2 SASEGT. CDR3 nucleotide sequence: TGTGCCAGCAGTGAAAACACCGGGCTCATCCAGCCCCAGCATTTT. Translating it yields CASSENTGLIQPQHF.

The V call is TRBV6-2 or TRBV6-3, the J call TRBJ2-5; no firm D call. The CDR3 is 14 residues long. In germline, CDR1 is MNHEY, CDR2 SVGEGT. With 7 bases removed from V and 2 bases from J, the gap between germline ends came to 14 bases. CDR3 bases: TGTGCCAGCAAGCCAAGCCCAAAACAAGAGACCCAGTACTTC. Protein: CASKPSPKQETQYF.

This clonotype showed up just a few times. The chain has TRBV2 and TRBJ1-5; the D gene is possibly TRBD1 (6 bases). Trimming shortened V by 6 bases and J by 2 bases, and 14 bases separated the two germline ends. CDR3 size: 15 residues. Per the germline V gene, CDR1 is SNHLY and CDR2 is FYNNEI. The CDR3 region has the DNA TGTGCCAGCAGAGGACAGAAGGAGGGCAATCAGCCCCAGCATTTT. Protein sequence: CASRGQKEGNQPQHF.

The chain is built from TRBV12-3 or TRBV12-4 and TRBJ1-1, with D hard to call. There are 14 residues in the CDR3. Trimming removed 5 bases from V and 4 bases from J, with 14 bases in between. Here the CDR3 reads CASSRVSKSTEAFF. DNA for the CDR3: TGTGCCAGCAGTCGGGTCAGTAAGAGCACTGAAGCTTTCTTT.

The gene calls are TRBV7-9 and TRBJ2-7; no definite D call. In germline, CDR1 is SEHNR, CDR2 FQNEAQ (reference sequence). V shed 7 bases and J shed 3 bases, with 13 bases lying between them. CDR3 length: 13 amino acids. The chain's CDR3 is CASTHERFYEQYF. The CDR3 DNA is TGTGCCAGCACCCACGAACGGTTCTACGAGCAGTACTTC.

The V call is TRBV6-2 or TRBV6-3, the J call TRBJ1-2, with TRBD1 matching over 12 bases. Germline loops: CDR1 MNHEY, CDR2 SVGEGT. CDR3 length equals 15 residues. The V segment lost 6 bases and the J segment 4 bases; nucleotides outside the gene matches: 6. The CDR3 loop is CASRGGQGAVYGYTF. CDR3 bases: TGTGCCAGCAGGGGGGGACAGGGGGCGGTCTATGGCTACACCTTC.

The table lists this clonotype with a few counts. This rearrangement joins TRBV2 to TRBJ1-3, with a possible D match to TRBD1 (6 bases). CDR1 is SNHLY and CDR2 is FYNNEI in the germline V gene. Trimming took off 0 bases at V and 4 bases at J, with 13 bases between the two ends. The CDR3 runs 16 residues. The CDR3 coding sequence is TGTGCCAGCAGTGAAGCGAATACAGGGTACGGAAACACCATATATTTT. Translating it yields CASSEANTGYGNTIYF.